This record covers a single TCR beta chain. With V trimmed by 2 bases and J by 6 bases, 9 bases remained unmatched. The CDR3 has 15 residues. CDR1 and CDR2 from the germline V gene are SEHNR and FQNEAQ (reference sequence). The sample is drawn from a study of T cell changes during pregnancy in multiple sclerosis. Assay: immunoSEQ multiplex PCR; the TCRdb copy retains only in-frame clones and omits some. The sample includes about 24,000 clones, over 85% of them seen just once. The chain joins TRBV7-9 to TRBJ1-2, with 7 bases identical to TRBD1. The sequence came from a female donor in good health, enrolled as a control in a pregnancy study. The sample consisted of CD8+ T cells from peripheral blood mononuclear cells, taken in the third trimester of pregnancy. CDR3 residues: CASSLSDRDFNGYTF. The CDR3 DNA follows: TGTGCCAGCAGCTTATCCGACAGGGATTTTAATGGCTACACCTTC.